The 26 T cell receptor beta chains listed next were all sequenced from one sample in a study of response to subunit inactivated influenza vaccine (dated by TCRdb to between 2018 and 2020). Libraries were built with RT-PCR. Sequencing took place on an Illumina HiSeq 2500. TCRdb itself trimmed the public reads at Q25 with fastp, ran MiXCR and retained productive beta chains. Each CDR3 protein gets just one entry, which takes the most common genes and DNA from the rows behind it. Present in this sample are about 480,000 distinct CDR3 sequences, about 25% of which were seen just once. The top ten constitute under 2.5% of the sample. The material sequenced was CD4+ T cells sorted from PBMCs, taken about 5 days after vaccination. Receptors were obtained from a man in his forties or fifties who received an inactivated influenza vaccine. Donor details come from another sample of the same person, matched by shared clones.

This clonotype turned up a few times. The rearrangement links TRBV9 to TRBJ1-1; a possible D gene is TRBD1 (6 bases). The CDR3 sequence is 13 residues long. Germline loops: CDR1 SGDLS, CDR2 YYNGEE. Trimming cost V 3 bases and J 5 bases, with 11 bases left between them. CDR3 DNA sequence: TGTGCCAGCAGCGCCGGACAGAGGACTGAAGCTTTCTTT. Translating gives CASSAGQRTEAFF.

The rearrangement links TRBV20-1 to TRBJ2-3; 9 nucleotides agree with TRBD2. CDR1 DFQATT and CDR2 SNEGSKA come from the germline V gene (reference sequence). This CDR3 region has 16 residues. The V and J ends lost 5 bases and 2 bases, in that order; junction bases with no gene match: 11. DNA of the CDR3: TGCAGTGCTGGACCTTCTAGCGGGGTTATCACAGATACGCAGTATTTT. Its protein is CSAGPSSGVITDTQYF.

This clonotype was found a few times. The junction shows a germline mismatch at one end, possibly a read error. The chain carries TRBV4-2 and TRBJ2-4; 12 nucleotides match TRBD2. The CDR3 length is 18 residues. Germline CDR1 is LGHNA and CDR2 is YNFKEQ. CDR3 DNA sequence: TGTGCCAGCAGCCAAACGCTAGCGGGGGGGCCTTTCGAAAACATTCAGTCCTTC. Translated: CASSQTLAGGPFENIQSF.

The CDR3 reads CASSLSRDTYNEQFF. The CDR3 nucleotides are TGCGCCAGCAGCCTGAGCCGGGACACATACAATGAGCAGTTCTTC. The chain couples TRBV4-3 to TRBJ2-1, with TRBD1 as a possible D gene (6 bases). Deletions cut 4 bases from V and 4 bases from J, with 14 bases between. The CDR3 runs 15 residues. The germline gives CDR1 LGHNA, CDR2 YSLEER.

J is TRBJ2-1 and V is TRBV20-1, with 8 bases aligning to TRBD2. CDR1 DFQATT and CDR2 SNEGSKA come from the germline V gene (reference sequence). The CDR3 length is 15 residues. The ends lost 3 bases at V and 2 bases at J; junction bases unmatched: 6. Written as DNA, the CDR3 is TGCAGTGCTAGCTATCGGGAGGGCCCCTACAATGAGCAGTTCTTC. Its protein is CSASYREGPYNEQFF.

This clonotype was detected a few times. This chain's CDR3 is CSVTGIQAEAFF. The CDR3 nucleotides read TGCAGTGTAACAGGGATTCAGGCTGAAGCTTTCTTT. V gene TRBV20-1 combines with J gene TRBJ1-1; D may be TRBD1 (6 bases). The CDR3 totals 12 residues. With 7 bases removed from V and 6 bases from J, the gap between germline ends came to 15 bases. CDR1 and CDR2 from the germline V gene are DFQATT and SNEGSKA (reference sequence).

The V and J genes are TRBV20-1 and TRBJ2-7; D call uncertain. V was clipped by 3 bases and J by 7 bases, with 16 bases between them. The length of the CDR3 is 13 residues. Germline CDR1 DFQATT, CDR2 SNEGSKA (reference sequence). The CDR3 DNA follows: TGCAGTGCTAGCCAACGTGGATTTGGTGAGCAGTACTTC. Protein product: CSASQRGFGEQYF.

This clonotype was seen ten or more times. The CDR3 spells CASSTAVNTEAFF. Here the CDR3 DNA reads TGTGCCAGCAGTACGGCGGTCAACACTGAAGCTTTCTTT. J is TRBJ1-1 and V is TRBV12-3 or TRBV12-4, with no clear D. Trimming shortened V by 5 bases and J by 2 bases, and 9 bases separated the two germline ends. The CDR3 is 13 amino acids.

This clonotype was picked up a small number of times. This chain uses TRBV6-1 with TRBJ2-7; 9 bases are shared with TRBD2. V gave up 6 bases and J gave up 6 bases; unmatched junction bases: 9. Germline assignment: CDR1 MNHNS and CDR2 SASEGT. The CDR3 loop spans 14 amino acids. The CDR3 bases are TGTGCCAGCAGCCAACTCGCGGGGGGGGGCGAGCAGTACTTC. It yields the protein CASSQLAGGGEQYF.

This clonotype appeared a few times. The CDR3 spells CASSLAGLVIDTQYF. The CDR3 nucleotides read TGCGCCAGCAGCTTGGCTGGACTAGTGATAGATACGCAGTATTTT. The V gene is TRBV5-1, the J gene TRBJ2-3; 7 bases map to TRBD2. Germline V CDR1 and CDR2: SGHRS, YFSETQ. The trim removed 0 bases at V and 5 bases at J, leaving 6 bases unmatched. The CDR3 consists of 15 residues.

The chain uses TRBV12-3 or TRBV12-4 and TRBJ2-7; D is perhaps TRBD2 (6 bases). This CDR3 spans 13 amino acids. With 6 bases removed from V and 1 base from J, the gap between germline ends came to 10 bases. CDR3 coding DNA: TGTGCCAGCAGGGATAGCGGATCCTACGAGCAGTACTTC. Protein product: CASRDSGSYEQYF.

The chain employs TRBV29-1 and TRBJ2-7, with 13 positions matching TRBD2. V lost 4 bases and J lost 3; bases outside the gene matches: 0. The germline CDR1 and CDR2 sequences are SQVTM and ANQGSEA. This CDR3 comprises 13 residues. CDR3 nucleotide sequence: TGCAGCGTTGGGACTAGCGGGAGCTACGAGCAGTACTTC. Protein: CSVGTSGSYEQYF.

The chain is built from TRBV20-1 and TRBJ2-4; 7 nucleotides line up with TRBD1. The CDR3 covers 13 residues. J gave up 3 bases and V 2 bases, and 1 base lay outside the gene matches. Germline CDR1 is DFQATT and CDR2 is SNEGSKA (reference sequence). The CDR3 loop is CSARYRGKNIQYF. CDR3 nucleotide sequence: TGCAGTGCTAGATACAGGGGCAAAAACATTCAGTACTTC.

The chain joins TRBV20-1 to TRBJ1-1, with 9 bases matching TRBD1. The CDR3 extends over 11 amino acids. The ends lost 6 bases at V and 10 bases at J; junction bases unmatched: 6. The germline CDR1 and CDR2 sequences are DFQATT and SNEGSKA (reference sequence). As DNA, the CDR3 is TGCAGTGCCGGGACAGGGTGGGGAGCTTTCTTT. Its translation is CSAGTGWGAFF.

This clonotype was picked up a small number of times. CDR3 residues: CASSQEASAAYEQYF. CDR3 coding DNA: TGTGCCAGCAGCCAAGAGGCTAGCGCAGCCTACGAGCAGTACTTC. The chain is built from TRBV4-2 and TRBJ2-7, with D possibly matching TRBD2 (6 bases). In germline, CDR1 is LGHNA, CDR2 YNFKEQ. This CDR3 region has 15 residues. Trimming shortened V by 0 bases and J by 2 bases, and 11 bases separated the two germline ends.

A single count supports this clonotype. J is TRBJ2-5 and V is TRBV7-6, with D possibly matching TRBD2 (6 bases). Germline values: CDR1 SGHVS, CDR2 FNYEAQ. The CDR3 totals 13 residues. The V and J ends lost 5 bases and 5 bases respectively, with 12 bases between them. The CDR3 bases are TGTGCCAGCAGCCGGGACTTTAGGGAGACCCAGTACTTC. It encodes CASSRDFRETQYF.

Many counts were recorded for this clonotype. This sequence joins TRBV12-3 or TRBV12-4 and TRBJ2-1; 13 bases agree with TRBD2. This CDR3 region has 15 residues. J lost 9 bases, V lost 4 bases, and 6 bases had no gene match. The CDR3 protein is CASSYGTSGAVEQFF. The CDR3 bases are TGTGCCAGCAGTTACGGGACTAGCGGGGCGGTTGAGCAGTTCTTC.

This clonotype was seen a few times. The chain uses TRBV5-1 and TRBJ2-4; 9 bases line up with TRBD1. CDR3 length: 16 amino acids. Germline loops: CDR1 SGHRS, CDR2 YFSETQ. V trimming: 4 bases; J trimming: 0 bases; junction bases outside the gene matches: 5. The CDR3 coding sequence is TGCGCCAGCAGCCCGGGACAGGGAAGAGCCAAAAACATTCAGTACTTC. Its protein is CASSPGQGRAKNIQYF.

This clonotype was observed a few times. This sequence joins TRBV11-2 and TRBJ1-6; perhaps TRBD1 as D (6 bases). Germline V gene sequence: CDR1 SGHAT, CDR2 FQNNGV. Trimming left V 3 bases short and J 13 bases short, with 16 bases between. CDR3 length: 14 residues. The CDR3 nucleotides are TGTGCCAGCAGCTTCCCGCGGACAGACGACCCCCTCCACTTT. Amino acid sequence: CASSFPRTDDPLHF.

The genes are TRBV20-1 and TRBJ2-3; TRBD2 matches 10 bases. The CDR3 is made up of 14 amino acids. J lost 5 bases, V lost 6 bases, and 8 bases had no gene match. CDR1 and CDR2 from the germline V gene are DFQATT and SNEGSKA (reference sequence). The CDR3 reads CSAFPSGRKDTQYF. CDR3 nucleotides: TGCAGTGCCTTCCCTAGCGGGAGAAAAGATACGCAGTATTTT.

A few counts support this clonotype. The rearrangement links TRBV5-1 to TRBJ2-3, with 9 bases aligning to TRBD1. The CDR3 length is 16 residues. Germline V gene data show CDR1 as SGHRS and CDR2 as YFSETQ. Trimming cost V 3 bases and J 1 base; bases outside gene matches: 6. The CDR3 reads CASSWGTGGGTDTQYF. The CDR3 DNA sequence: TGCGCCAGCAGCTGGGGAACAGGGGGCGGCACAGATACGCAGTATTTT.

This clonotype was counted between two and nine times. The chain couples TRBV15 to TRBJ2-5, with D perhaps matching TRBD1 (6 bases). Germline V gene sequence: CDR1 LNHNV, CDR2 YYDKDF (reference sequence). The CDR3 is 13 residues long. Trimming cost V 3 bases and J 5 bases, with 10 bases left between them. CDR3: CATSRGTGETQYF. In DNA, the CDR3 is TGTGCCACCAGCAGGGGTACAGGGGAGACCCAGTACTTC.

The chain couples TRBV4-2 to TRBJ2-5; no reliable D call. The CDR3 has 15 residues. CDR1 is LGHNA, CDR2 YNFKEQ, per germline. Between the trimmed V and J ends, which lost 0 bases and 3 bases, there was a span of 11 bases. The CDR3 sequence is CASSQDLRGEETQYF. As DNA, the CDR3 is TGTGCCAGCAGCCAAGATCTAAGAGGCGAAGAGACCCAGTACTTC.

In its sample, this clonotype was seen a few times. This chain uses TRBV20-1 with TRBJ2-7; 8 positions agree with TRBD1. CDR1 and CDR2 from the germline V gene are DFQATT and SNEGSKA (reference sequence). The CDR3 loop spans 14 amino acids. V was pared by 2 bases and J by 5 bases, with 8 bases of the junction left unmatched. CDR3 protein: CSARTRGRLDEQYF. Here the CDR3 DNA reads TGCAGTGCTAGAACCAGGGGGCGCTTGGACGAGCAGTACTTC.

The chain joins TRBV20-1 to TRBJ2-5; 10 positions agree with TRBD2. The trim removed 6 bases at V and 4 bases at J, leaving 5 bases unmatched. CDR3 length: 13 residues. CDR1 and CDR2 from the germline V gene are DFQATT and SNEGSKA (reference sequence). In DNA form, the CDR3 reads TGCAGTGCAGGAGCGGGAGGGCTAGAGACCCAGTACTTC. Protein product: CSAGAGGLETQYF.

The chain employs TRBV12-3 or TRBV12-4 and TRBJ2-7, with TRBD1 identical over 7 bases. J lost 4 bases, V lost 4 bases, and 7 bases had no gene match. This CDR3 is built from 14 residues. The CDR3 coding sequence is TGTGCCAGCAGTTCGAGAGGGGGCCGGTACGAGCAGTACTTC. Encoded protein: CASSSRGGRYEQYF.